The 8 T cell receptor beta chains below were found in one sample sequenced in a study of early T cells in non-severe SARS-CoV-2 infection. TCRdb re-derived calls from the 5' RACE reads in MiXCR, one entry per CDR3 protein. The table includes around 79,000 distinct CDR3 sequences, approximately 10% detected once. Specimen: whole blood, collected at baseline. The receptors were gathered from an adult who was a healthcare worker with PCR-confirmed SARS-CoV-2 infection or an uninfected control (not recorded which).

A few counts support this clonotype. The V gene is TRBV7-7, the J gene TRBJ1-1, with D possibly TRBD1 on 6 matching bases. Germline CDR1 reads SSHAT; CDR2 reads FNYEAQ (reference sequence). CDR3 length: 14 residues. Trimming removed 5 bases from V and 4 bases from J, with 14 bases in between. This CDR3 is CASSPDSLTTEAFF. For the CDR3, the DNA is TGTGCCAGCAGCCCGGACAGTTTAACCACTGAAGCTTTCTTT.

This clonotype was seen many times. This chain uses TRBV9 with TRBJ2-2, with D possibly matching TRBD2 (6 bases). The CDR3 has 14 amino acids. The V gene's germline CDR1 is SGDLS and CDR2 YYNGEE. With 0 bases removed from V and 5 bases from J, the gap between germline ends came to 8 bases. The CDR3 DNA reads TGTGCCAGCAGCGTAGCTCGGGGGACCGGGGAGCTGTTTTTT. Translating gives CASSVARGTGELFF.

This chain joins TRBV7-2 and TRBJ2-2, with no clear D. The CDR3 totals 14 residues. With 5 bases removed from V and 8 bases from J, the gap between germline ends came to 15 bases. Per the germline V gene, CDR1 is SGHTA and CDR2 is FQGNSA. CDR3 nucleotides: TGTGCCAGCAGCCAGATACTTCCTCCGGGGGAGCTGTTTTTT. Translation: CASSQILPPGELFF.

This clonotype was observed a few times. This sequence joins TRBV27 and TRBJ1-4; D gene uncertain. Germline-derived CDR1 and CDR2 are MNHEY and SMNVEV (reference sequence). V lost 4 bases, J lost 0 bases, and 6 bases lay in between. CDR3 length: 14 amino acids. The CDR3 sequence is CASSSASTNEKLFF. DNA for the CDR3: TGTGCCAGCAGTTCGGCTTCAACTAATGAAAAACTGTTTTTT.

This clonotype has just a few counts. The chain joins TRBV25-1 to TRBJ2-7, with 7 bases identical to TRBD1. CDR1 is MGHDK, CDR2 SYGVNS, per germline. CDR3 size: 13 residues. V shed 4 bases, J shed 6 bases, and the junction held 6 bases outside the gene matches. In nucleotides, the CDR3 is TGTGCCAGCAGTGGACAGGGTAGATCCGAGCAGTACTTC. Encoded protein: CASSGQGRSEQYF.

This clonotype was observed a few times. This sequence joins TRBV29-1 and TRBJ2-1, with 7 nucleotides matching TRBD1. The germline V gene encodes CDR1 SQVTM and CDR2 ANQGSEA. CDR3 length equals 15 residues. Trimming cost V 5 bases and J 6 bases; bases outside gene matches: 13. The CDR3 region is CSVPTPTGKRNEQFF. In DNA form, the CDR3 reads TGCAGCGTTCCGACTCCGACAGGGAAGCGCAATGAGCAGTTCTTC.

This clonotype has a handful of counts. The rearrangement links TRBV6-6 to TRBJ1-2, with a weak D call TRBD1 (5 bases). The CDR3 sequence is 14 residues long. Trimming removed 2 bases from V and 8 bases from J, with 15 bases in between. CDR1 and CDR2 (germline): MNHNY, SVGAGI (reference sequence). The CDR3 here is CASSYPDRGTGYTF. DNA of the CDR3: TGTGCCAGCAGTTACCCGGACCGAGGGACGGGCTACACCTTC.

This clonotype was detected ten times or more. The chain is built from TRBV5-8 and TRBJ1-2, with 8 bases matching TRBD1. This CDR3 is 15 amino acids long. Trimming took 4 bases from V and 6 from J; bases not matched to a gene: 11. Germline loops: CDR1 SGHTS, CDR2 YDEGEE. CDR3 bases: TGTGCCAGCAGCCGCCGGGGGGGACAGGCGGATGGCTACACCTTC. Translation gives CASSRRGGQADGYTF.